This paragraph reports one TCR beta chain. Antigen unknown. In germline, CDR1 is GTSNPN, CDR2 SVGIG (reference sequence). Unmatched junction bases numbered 3, after V lost 2 bases and J lost 0 bases. CDR3 length: 14 residues. The assay was immunoSEQ multiplex PCR, and TCRdb's table has in-frame clones only and misses some. The sample comprises 40,000 to 55,000 clones, 75% to 90% of which are singletons, and around 3.7% rests with the top ten. This sample is part of a study of neoadjuvant nivolumab and ipilimumab in lung cancer. Overall study findings and caveats: From pretherapy to surgery, tumor richness and clonality rose with dual therapy.

The chain links TRBV30 to TRBJ1-2; 7 nucleotides align to TRBD1. This clonotype originated in an adult with non-small cell lung cancer. Some clones in this sample may be carry-over from other donors' samples. The source material was blood, sampled before neoadjuvant nivolumab, alone or with ipilimumab. The DNA of the CDR3 is TGTGCCTGGAGTTCGACAGGGCCTAACTATGGCTACACCTTC. It specifies CAWSSTGPNYGYTF.